The next 28 T cell receptor beta chains were all read from a single sample in a study of T cells in Graves' hyperthyroidism and ophthalmopathy. The source material, RNA transcripts, was used to amplify TCR beta CDR3 regions. Using the HTBI primer set, a first-round RT-PCR was run on the TCR CDR3. Each CDR3 protein gets one entry after TCRdb re-called the multiplex PCR reads with MiXCR. The sample contains about 690,000 distinct CDR3 sequences, around 15% of which appear only once. Specimen: blood. All receptors derive from a man aged 45-65 years with Graves' hyperthyroidism.

Many counts were recorded for this clonotype. The rearrangement links TRBV28 to TRBJ2-1, with TRBD2 matching over 15 bases. V shed 4 bases and J 7 bases; nucleotides not matched to a gene: 8. The germline V gene encodes CDR1 MDHEN and CDR2 SYDVKM. The CDR3 length is 17 residues. DNA for the CDR3: TGTGCCAGCAGTTCGAGGACTAGCGGGAGGGCCATTAATGAGCAGTTCTTC. Translated: CASSSRTSGRAINEQFF.

The rearrangement joins TRBV7-9 to TRBJ2-3; 10 bases are a match to TRBD2. Trimming removed 9 bases from V and 4 bases from J; junction bases left unmatched: 7. CDR1 and CDR2 from the germline V gene are SEHNR and FQNEAQ (reference sequence). This CDR3 region has 14 residues. The CDR3 bases are TGTGCCAGTAAGCGGGAGGGCCGCTCAGATACGCAGTATTTT. This encodes CASKREGRSDTQYF.

There are a few counts of this clonotype. The rearrangement links TRBV3-1 to TRBJ1-1, with D possibly matching TRBD1 (5 bases). This CDR3 has 16 amino acids. In germline, CDR1 is LGHDT, CDR2 YNNKEL (reference sequence). Trimming removed 2 bases at V and 0 bases at J, with 13 bases between. For the CDR3, the DNA is TGTGCCAGCAGCCAATACCCTCAGGGAATGAACACTGAAGCTTTCTTT. It codes for CASSQYPQGMNTEAFF.

The rearrangement joins TRBV6-2 or TRBV6-3 to TRBJ2-1; 8 nucleotides align to TRBD1. The trim removed 3 bases at V and 12 bases at J, leaving 16 bases unmatched. The CDR3 runs 16 residues. CDR1 and CDR2 from the germline V gene are MNHEY and SVGEGT. The DNA for the CDR3 is TGTGCCAGCAGTTATGGATGGGGAGAAACAGGGGGAGTGCAGTTCTTC. Protein: CASSYGWGETGGVQFF.

This clonotype occurred many times. V is TRBV28 and J is TRBJ2-1; D is possibly TRBD1 or TRBD2 (5 bases each). CDR3 length equals 16 residues. Germline V CDR1 and CDR2: MDHEN, SYDVKM. The V end lost 5 bases, the J end lost 9 bases, and 23 bases lay between the germline ends. This CDR3 reads CASSPSGRPASIEQFF. CDR3 coding DNA: TGTGCCAGCAGTCCGTCGGGACGGCCGGCCTCGATTGAGCAGTTCTTC.

The V gene is TRBV28, the J gene TRBJ2-3; 9 bases fit TRBD1. Germline CDR1 reads MDHEN; CDR2 reads SYDVKM. Trimming cost V 3 bases and J 1 base; bases outside gene matches: 8. The CDR3 contains 17 residues. This CDR3 reads CASSLEQGAGGTDTQYF. Here the CDR3 DNA reads TGTGCCAGCAGTTTGGAACAGGGGGCGGGAGGCACAGATACGCAGTATTTT. Supplemented by reference TRBV28 and TRBJ2-3, the full variable domain reads DVKVTQSSRYLVKRTGEKVFLECVQDMDHENMFWYRQDPGLGLRLIYFSYDVKMKEKGDIPEGYSVSREKKERFSLILESASTNQTSMYLCASSLEQGAGGTDTQYFGPGTRLTVL.

The V call is TRBV29-1, the J call TRBJ1-2, with TRBD1 matching over 9 bases. J gave up 4 bases and V 6 bases, and 6 bases lay outside the gene matches. Germline V lookup: CDR1 SQVTM, CDR2 ANQGSEA. The CDR3 length is 13 residues. CDR3: CSVPGTGIYGYTF. DNA of the CDR3: TGCAGCGTCCCCGGGACAGGGATCTATGGCTACACCTTC.

This clonotype has ten or more counts. V gene TRBV12-3 or TRBV12-4 combines with J gene TRBJ1-1; unclear D gene. The V and J ends lost 2 bases and 1 base respectively, with 17 bases between them. The CDR3 sequence is 17 residues long. The CDR3 is CASSLTGFKEQNTEAFF. CDR3 in DNA: TGTGCCAGCAGTTTAACCGGGTTTAAGGAGCAGAACACTGAAGCTTTCTTT.

This clonotype has ten or more counts. This rearrangement joins TRBV28 to TRBJ1-1, with TRBD1 identical over 10 bases. CDR1 MDHEN and CDR2 SYDVKM come from the germline V gene. The CDR3 contains 15 residues. V was clipped by 7 bases and J by 1 base; unmatched bases: 6. CDR3 nucleotides: TGTGCCAGCACGGGCAGACAGGGGGCGAACACTGAAGCTTTCTTT. Encoded protein: CASTGRQGANTEAFF.

The chain recombines TRBV6-1 with TRBJ1-5; TRBD1 might be the D (6 bases). The CDR3 is 16 residues long. CDR1 MNHNS and CDR2 SASEGT come from the germline V gene. Trimming took off 0 bases at V and 7 bases at J, with 16 bases between the two ends. The CDR3: CASSEAGAGGNQPQHF. The CDR3 region has the DNA TGTGCCAGCAGTGAAGCGGGGGCGGGGGGTAACCAGCCCCAGCATTTT.

This clonotype was recorded many times. The chain couples TRBV10-3 to TRBJ1-1; D unresolved. The germline gives CDR1 ENHRY, CDR2 SYGVKD. The CDR3 is 16 amino acids. V lost 0 bases, J lost 0 bases, and 11 bases lay in between. DNA for the CDR3: TGTGCCATCAGTGAGTCGTTTGGGCAGATGAACACTGAAGCTTTCTTT. Translating gives CAISESFGQMNTEAFF.

The chain employs TRBV9 and TRBJ1-3; D possibly corresponds to TRBD1 (5 bases). Trimming shortened V by 4 bases and J by 3 bases, and 14 bases separated the two germline ends. Germline V lookup: CDR1 SGDLS, CDR2 YYNGEE. There are 15 residues in the CDR3. The DNA for the CDR3 is TGTGCCAGCAGCCCATCTGGGGGTAGTGGAAACACCATATATTTT. Protein sequence: CASSPSGGSGNTIYF.

The rearrangement joins TRBV6-1 to TRBJ2-7; 8 bases fit TRBD1. V dropped 9 bases and J dropped 3; count of bases not matched to a gene: 13. Per the germline V gene, CDR1 is MNHNS and CDR2 is SASEGT. The CDR3 has 15 amino acids. The CDR3 reads CASSRSGTGYYEQYF. The CDR3 region has the DNA TGTGCCAGTAGCCGATCCGGGACAGGATACTACGAGCAGTACTTC.

This clonotype was observed a few times. This may come from a read error, since a much larger clone is one base off. This chain connects TRBV2 to TRBJ1-5; D not certain. V lost 8 bases and J 1 base, leaving 9 bases between the germline ends. This CDR3 is 13 amino acids long. Germline lookup yields CDR1 SNHLY and CDR2 FYNNEI. The CDR3 bases are TGTGCCAGCGGCGCAGTGAGCAATCAGCCCCAGCATTTT. Translation: CASGAVSNQPQHF.

The chain carries TRBV2 and TRBJ1-2; D is possibly TRBD1 (6 bases). The CDR3 is 15 amino acids. Trimming took 7 bases from V and 6 from J, leaving 21 bases between them. CDR1 is SNHLY, CDR2 FYNNEI, per germline. The CDR3, as DNA: TGTGCCAGCAAGGTTGAGATCGGGACAAACGATGGCTACACCTTC. This encodes CASKVEIGTNDGYTF.

V and J are TRBV5-4 and TRBJ2-1; D is perhaps TRBD1 (5 bases). The germline gives CDR1 SGHNT, CDR2 YYREEE (reference sequence). This CDR3 comprises 17 residues. The V and J ends lost 2 bases and 0 bases respectively, with 15 bases between them. CDR3 region: CASSFLGLQSSYNEQFF. CDR3 DNA: TGTGCCAGCAGCTTTCTGGGGCTTCAGAGCTCCTACAATGAGCAGTTCTTC.

In regard to this clonotype: The junction does not match germline at one end; this may be a read error. The chain employs TRBV12-3 or TRBV12-4 and TRBJ1-3; TRBD1 is a possible D gene (6 bases). The CDR3 contains 12 residues. Written as DNA, the CDR3 is TGTGCCAGCAGTTTAGCGCATTCAGGGGCTGATTTT. This codes for CASSLAHSGADF.

The chain is built from TRBV5-5 and TRBJ2-1, with 10 bases aligning to TRBD1. Germline assignment: CDR1 SGHKS and CDR2 YYEKEE (reference sequence). The CDR3 has 16 amino acids. J gave up 7 bases and V 9 bases, and 16 bases lay outside the gene matches. In DNA, the CDR3 is TGTGCCACCACTTCCCTTTCGGGACAGGGGATGAATGAGCAGTTCTTC. Its translation: CATTSLSGQGMNEQFF.

Only a few counts were recorded for this clonotype. V gene TRBV6-2 or TRBV6-3 combines with J gene TRBJ2-3; D ambiguous. This CDR3 has 14 amino acids. Trimming cost V 1 base and J 4 bases, with 9 bases left between them. Germline loops: CDR1 MNHEY, CDR2 SVGEGT. DNA of the CDR3: TGTGCCAGCAGTTACTTTCCGGGCTCAGATACGCAGTATTTT. Residues: CASSYFPGSDTQYF.

This clonotype has just a few counts. This rearrangement joins TRBV2 to TRBJ2-7; 8 positions agree with TRBD2. Germline trimming cut 2 bases from V and 4 bases from J; bases unmatched to any gene: 13. Germline V gene data show CDR1 as SNHLY and CDR2 as FYNNEI. The CDR3 contains 17 residues. The CDR3 region is CASSESQYGTSGYEQYF. The CDR3 DNA follows: TGTGCCAGCAGTGAATCGCAGTACGGGACTAGTGGATACGAGCAGTACTTC.

This clonotype was counted a few times. The rearrangement links TRBV28 to TRBJ1-4; 7 nucleotides agree with TRBD1. The CDR3 extends over 16 amino acids. Germline CDR1 and CDR2: MDHEN and SYDVKM. Trimming removed 4 bases from V and 8 bases from J; junction bases left unmatched: 13. The CDR3 reads CASSSPPGGGWEKLFF. The CDR3 DNA sequence: TGTGCCAGCAGTTCGCCTCCAGGGGGAGGTTGGGAAAAACTGTTTTTT.

The table lists this clonotype with many counts. The chain has TRBV2 and TRBJ1-1; TRBD1 agrees at 7 bases. Germline V gene sequence: CDR1 SNHLY, CDR2 FYNNEI. The trim removed 3 bases at V and 0 bases at J, leaving 4 bases unmatched. The CDR3 runs 15 residues. CDR3 amino acids: CASSETGPMNTEAFF. CDR3 DNA: TGTGCCAGCAGTGAGACAGGGCCCATGAACACTGAAGCTTTCTTT.

Concerning this clonotype itself: Possible read error: a much larger clone is one base away. The genes are TRBV30 and TRBJ1-2, with unresolved D. Trimming took 2 bases from V and 7 from J, leaving 11 bases between them. The CDR3 length is 12 residues. Germline CDR1 and CDR2: GTSNPN and SVGIG (reference sequence). CDR3 sequence reads: CAWSPGGCGYTF. The CDR3 nucleotides are TGTGCCTGGAGTCCAGGAGGCTGTGGCTACACCTTC.

Many counts were recorded for this clonotype. The gene calls are TRBV19 and TRBJ2-7; D is unclear. V was shortened by 3 bases and J by 7 bases, with 13 bases between the two germline ends. The CDR3 contains 13 residues. Germline V gives CDR1 LNHDA, CDR2 SQIVND (reference sequence). The CDR3 DNA reads as TGTGCCAGTAGTATTGTGGCCGCTGCGGAGCAGTACTTC. Translating it yields CASSIVAAAEQYF.

This clonotype was seen repeatedly, ten times or more. CDR3 sequence (DNA): TGTGCCAGCAGCTACCAGGGTGGGGACACTGAAGCTTTCTTT. Translation gives CASSYQGGDTEAFF. The chain is built from TRBV12-3 or TRBV12-4 and TRBJ1-1; possibly TRBD1 for D (5 bases). CDR3 size: 14 residues. The V end lost 6 bases, the J end lost 3 bases, and 14 bases lay between the germline ends.

This clonotype was seen at least ten times. J is TRBJ2-1 and V is TRBV28; TRBD2 matches 9 bases. Per germline, CDR1 MDHEN and CDR2 SYDVKM. The CDR3 runs to 19 residues. The trim removed 3 bases at V and 1 base at J, leaving 13 bases unmatched. CDR3 region: CASSFPSGTFFLSYNEQFF. CDR3 nucleotide sequence: TGTGCCAGCAGTTTCCCTAGCGGGACCTTTTTTCTATCCTACAATGAGCAGTTCTTC.

This chain joins TRBV30 and TRBJ2-1, with TRBD2 identical over 8 bases. The CDR3 has 12 amino acids. V trimming: 4 bases; J trimming: 8 bases; junction bases outside the gene matches: 4. In germline, CDR1 is GTSNPN, CDR2 SVGIG (reference sequence). In DNA form, the CDR3 reads TGTGCCTGGACCCCCGGGGGGGATGAGCAGTTCTTC. Its protein product is CAWTPGGDEQFF.

The sample holds many counts of this clonotype. The V call is TRBV19, the J call TRBJ1-5, with D hard to call. The CDR3 has 14 amino acids. The V gene's germline CDR1 is LNHDA and CDR2 SQIVND (reference sequence). Between the trimmed V and J ends, which lost 4 bases and 0 bases, there was a span of 7 bases. The chain's CDR3 is CASSTQPSNQPQHF. The CDR3 DNA reads TGTGCCAGTAGTACCCAGCCTAGCAATCAGCCCCAGCATTTT.